Shown below are 21 T cell receptor beta chains from a single sample sequenced in a study of cytomegalovirus exposure and HLA in healthy donors. This PCR relied on a set of 60 Vbeta primers and 13 Jbeta primers. Profiling relied on immunoSEQ multiplex PCR, and the TCRdb table lists in-frame clones only, not all of them. The sample has under 200,000 clones; approximately 82% are singletons. The sample comprised PBMCs. These TCRs come from a male donor in good health and CMV-seropositive.

The chain joins TRBV30 to TRBJ1-5; TRBD1 agrees at 7 bases. The CDR3 is 16 residues long. From germline, CDR1 is GTSNPN and CDR2 SVGIG (reference sequence). J was trimmed by 0 bases and V by 4 bases; bases with no gene match: 9. The CDR3 protein is CAWTKAGGFSNQPQHF. CDR3 DNA sequence: TGTGCCTGGACCAAAGCAGGGGGTTTTAGCAATCAGCCCCAGCATTTT.

This chain joins TRBV5-4 and TRBJ1-2; TRBD1 matches 10 bases. Germline trimming cut 4 bases from V and 6 bases from J; bases unmatched to any gene: 9. Germline values: CDR1 SGHNT, CDR2 YYREEE (reference sequence). The CDR3 length is 15 residues. CDR3 sequence reads: CASSTGRGQGHGYTF. The CDR3 nucleotides read TGTGCCAGCAGCACGGGGAGGGGACAGGGGCATGGCTACACCTTC.

The chain has TRBV19 and TRBJ1-2, with 10 bases fitting TRBD1. CDR3 length: 14 amino acids. Germline V gives CDR1 LNHDA, CDR2 SQIVND (reference sequence). The trim removed 5 bases at V and 3 bases at J, leaving 3 bases unmatched. The CDR3 DNA reads as TGTGCCAGTAGTTCGACAGGGGGCGACTATGGCTACACCTTC. Translated, it gives CASSSTGGDYGYTF.

This clone was picked up one time. The CDR3 DNA follows: TGTGCCAGCAGTGAAGATGGCCTTCTCTACGAGCAGTACTTC. It yields the protein CASSEDGLLYEQYF. The chain carries TRBV6-1 and TRBJ2-7; D call uncertain. This CDR3 region has 14 residues. The germline V and J ends were trimmed by 1 base and 3 bases, with 10 bases remaining between them. Per germline, CDR1 MNHNS and CDR2 SASEGT.

The rearrangement uses TRBV30 and TRBJ2-2; TRBD2 matches at 9 bases. This CDR3 contains 15 residues. V lost 5 bases, J lost 4 bases, and 8 bases stayed unmatched. Germline loops: CDR1 GTSNPN, CDR2 SVGIG (reference sequence). The CDR3 coding sequence is TGTGCCTGGCTAATAGCGGGGGCCGCCACCGGGGAGCTGTTTTTT. Protein sequence: CAWLIAGAATGELFF.

The V and J genes are TRBV30 and TRBJ1-5, with 8 bases identical to TRBD1. There are 15 residues in the CDR3. Germline V gene lookup returns CDR1 GTSNPN and CDR2 SVGIG (reference sequence). The J segment lost 6 bases and the V segment lost 0 bases, leaving 7 bases of the junction unmatched. CDR3 amino acids: CAWSVQGASSQPQHF. CDR3 in DNA: TGTGCCTGGAGTGTTCAGGGGGCTTCATCTCAGCCCCAGCATTTT.

J is TRBJ1-2 and V is TRBV5-1; a possible D gene is TRBD1 (5 bases). CDR1 and CDR2 (germline): SGHRS, YFSETQ. This CDR3 has 14 residues. V was trimmed by 1 base and J by 4 bases, leaving 11 bases between them. In nucleotides, the CDR3 is TGCGCCAGCAGCTTGCCGACAGAGGCCTATGGCTACACCTTC. It yields the protein CASSLPTEAYGYTF.

This clone was seen just once. The chain carries TRBV5-1 and TRBJ1-4, with D possibly being TRBD1 (5 bases). This CDR3 is 15 amino acids long. Germline V gives CDR1 SGHRS, CDR2 YFSETQ. Trimming shortened V by 3 bases and J by 6 bases, and 15 bases separated the two germline ends. This CDR3 reads CASSSREGSDEKLFF. The CDR3 DNA reads TGCGCCAGCAGCTCGCGGGAGGGGAGTGATGAAAAACTGTTTTTT.

This rearrangement joins TRBV19 to TRBJ2-7; tentative D call: TRBD2 (5 bases). Trimming took off 5 bases at V and 4 bases at J, with 18 bases between the two ends. The CDR3 sequence is 15 residues long. Germline CDR1 is LNHDA and CDR2 is SQIVND (reference sequence). CDR3 in amino acids: CASSSQPGSLYEQYF. In DNA, the CDR3 is TGTGCCAGTAGTTCTCAGCCGGGATCCTTATACGAGCAGTACTTC.

The chain uses TRBV7-2 and TRBJ2-1; 9 bases are a match to TRBD2. The length of the CDR3 is 17 residues. Germline lookup yields CDR1 SGHTA and CDR2 FQGNSA. J gave up 1 base and V 5 bases, and 9 bases lay outside the gene matches. CDR3 in DNA: TGTGCCAGCAGCCAAAGGGGCGGGGGGGGATCCTACAATGAGCAGTTCTTC. Translating it yields CASSQRGGGGSYNEQFF.

V gene TRBV5-6 combines with J gene TRBJ2-7, with D possibly TRBD1 on 6 matching bases. Germline V gene sequence: CDR1 SGHDT, CDR2 YYEEEE. Trimming removed 1 base from V and 7 bases from J, with 9 bases in between. The CDR3 has 12 residues. DNA for the CDR3: TGTGCCAGCAGCTTGTTCAGGGGAGAGCAGTACTTC. Translation gives CASSLFRGEQYF.

This clone was observed a few times. The J gene is TRBJ1-5, the V gene TRBV6-5, with TRBD1 as a possible D gene (6 bases). CDR3 length equals 15 residues. In germline, CDR1 is MNHEY, CDR2 SVGAGI. Trimming took off 2 bases at V and 0 bases at J, with 8 bases between the two ends. The CDR3 sequence: CASSYDRNSNQPQHF. The CDR3 nucleotides read TGTGCCAGCAGTTACGACAGGAATAGCAATCAGCCCCAGCATTTT.

This clone was observed a few times. This sequence joins TRBV25-1 and TRBJ1-5, with a possible D match to TRBD1 (6 bases). CDR3 length equals 14 residues. The V gene lost 5 bases and the J gene lost 1 base, with 9 bases spanning the gap. CDR1 and CDR2 (germline): MGHDK, SYGVNS. As DNA, the CDR3 is TGTGCCAGCAGTTCTACAGGGAGCAATCAGCCCCAGCATTTT. Translated, it gives CASSSTGSNQPQHF.

The chain is built from TRBV27 and TRBJ1-2, with 10 positions matching TRBD1. The CDR3 has 17 residues. J lost 0 bases, V lost 2 bases, and 6 bases had no gene match. Germline CDR1 is MNHEY and CDR2 is SMNVEV (reference sequence). The CDR3 DNA is TGTGCCAGCAGTTTAATCTTTGGGACAGGGGCTAACTATGGCTACACCTTC. Protein sequence: CASSLIFGTGANYGYTF.

The chain couples TRBV6-1 to TRBJ2-7, with 7 nucleotides matching TRBD2. CDR3 length: 13 residues. V dropped 6 bases and J dropped 1; count of bases not matched to a gene: 3. The germline V gene encodes CDR1 MNHNS and CDR2 SASEGT. The CDR3, as DNA: TGTGCCAGCAGACTAGCGCCTTCCTACGAGCAGTACTTC. This encodes CASRLAPSYEQYF.

V is TRBV5-6 and J is TRBJ2-7; a weak D match, TRBD1 (5 bases). This CDR3 comprises 14 residues. V was shortened by 1 base and J by 1 base, with 9 bases between the two germline ends. Germline V gene data show CDR1 as SGHDT and CDR2 as YYEEEE. As DNA, the CDR3 is TGTGCCAGCAGCTTGTTACGACAGTCCTACGAGCAGTACTTC. This translates into CASSLLRQSYEQYF.

The chain employs TRBV11-2 and TRBJ1-4; TRBD1 is a possible D gene (5 bases). This CDR3 spans 14 amino acids. Germline CDR1 SGHAT, CDR2 FQNNGV. V was cut by 3 bases and J by 3 bases, with 8 bases left in between. The CDR3 protein is CASSFRGANEKLFF. CDR3 sequence (DNA): TGTGCCAGCAGCTTCCGGGGGGCTAATGAAAAACTGTTTTTT.

V and J are TRBV7-6 and TRBJ2-7; maybe TRBD2 (6 bases). The CDR3 runs 15 residues. The germline gives CDR1 SGHVS, CDR2 FNYEAQ. The germline V and J ends were trimmed by 1 base and 4 bases, with 14 bases remaining between them. For the CDR3, the DNA is TGTGCCAGCAGCTTAGAGGTGGCAGGGAGGTACGAGCAGTACTTC. Translation: CASSLEVAGRYEQYF.

The V and J genes are TRBV27 and TRBJ2-7; D unclear. The CDR3 has 12 amino acids. Trimming cost V 6 bases and J 2 bases, with 8 bases left between them. From germline, CDR1 is MNHEY and CDR2 SMNVEV (reference sequence). Here the CDR3 reads CASRNPTYEQYF. The CDR3 DNA is TGTGCCAGCAGAAACCCTACCTACGAGCAGTACTTC.

The rearrangement joins TRBV28 to TRBJ2-3, with 8 bases fitting TRBD1. CDR1 and CDR2 from the germline V gene are MDHEN and SYDVKM. V lost 3 bases to trimming and J lost 0 bases; unmatched junction nucleotides: 5. CDR3 length equals 16 residues. The CDR3 DNA reads as TGTGCCAGCAGTTTCTTCCAGGGGGCCAGCACAGATACGCAGTATTTT. It yields the protein CASSFFQGASTDTQYF.

The J gene is TRBJ2-2, the V gene TRBV9; 7 nucleotides match TRBD1. CDR3 length equals 18 residues. The V gene's germline CDR1 is SGDLS and CDR2 YYNGEE. After removal of 0 bases from V and 2 bases from J, the junction contained 10 bases not matched to a gene. CDR3 region: CASSVVPTGTVNTGELFF. CDR3 sequence (DNA): TGTGCCAGCAGCGTAGTTCCTACCGGGACAGTAAACACCGGGGAGCTGTTTTTT.